Below are 21 T cell receptor beta chains sequenced from a single sample in a study of PD-1 blockade in classical Hodgkin lymphoma. As for time point: cycle 4 day 1 (C4D1), after around six weeks of nivolumab. Every patient relapsed after autologous stem cell transplantation, and brentuximab vedotin exposure varied. Clones were sequenced by immunoSEQ multiplex PCR, and TCRdb holds only the in-frame ones, with some missing. Among about 15,000 clones listed, about 65% were seen once. This material consisted of peripheral blood mononuclear cells (PBMCs), taken before the fourth cycle of nivolumab. The receptor set was obtained from a human donor with classical Hodgkin lymphoma.

In its sample, this clone ranks as medium-sized. The chain is built from TRBV4-1 and TRBJ2-7; TRBD2 might be the D (5 bases). Germline lookup yields CDR1 MGHRA and CDR2 YSYEKL. The V gene lost 3 bases and the J gene lost 0 bases, with 9 bases spanning the gap. The CDR3 has 14 amino acids. CDR3 loop: CASSHSATSYEQYF. CDR3 DNA: TGCGCCAGCAGCCATAGCGCCACCTCCTACGAGCAGTACTTC.

The V gene is TRBV27, the J gene TRBJ1-5; a possible D gene is TRBD1 (6 bases). The CDR3 consists of 14 residues. CDR1 is MNHEY and CDR2 is SMNVEV in the germline V gene (reference sequence). Trimming pared 6 bases from V and 6 bases from J, leaving 15 bases between. The CDR3 sequence: CASRLGGTAQPQHF. CDR3 DNA sequence: TGTGCCAGCAGACTAGGGGGGACTGCTCAGCCCCAGCATTTT.

The rearrangement joins TRBV13 to TRBJ2-3; no clear D gene. CDR3 length: 15 residues. The V gene lost 4 bases and the J gene lost 6 bases, with 17 bases spanning the gap. Per germline, CDR1 PRHDT and CDR2 FYEKMQ (reference sequence). CDR3 DNA sequence: TGTGCCAGCAGCTCCCCTCGAGACGTTCTGGATACGCAGTATTTT. Its translation: CASSSPRDVLDTQYF.

This clone came up a few times. Compared with germline, one end of the junction differs, possibly owing to a read error. The chain couples TRBV5-1 to TRBJ1-4; the D gene is possibly TRBD1 (5 bases). The CDR3 has 13 residues. The V gene's germline CDR1 is SGHRS and CDR2 YFSETQ. DNA of the CDR3: TGCGCCAGCACGAGACAGAAAAAGAGAAAAACTGTTTTT. Protein sequence: CASTRQKKRKTVF.

The V and J genes are TRBV2 and TRBJ2-3; weak D call: TRBD2 (5 bases). Germline assignment: CDR1 SNHLY and CDR2 FYNNEI. The CDR3 is 14 amino acids. V was cut by 3 bases and J by 2 bases, with 9 bases left in between. CDR3 DNA: TGTGCCAGCAGTGATAAGCGGTCCACAGATACGCAGTATTTT. Translated: CASSDKRSTDTQYF.

In its sample, this clone ranks as medium-sized. This sequence joins TRBV5-8 and TRBJ1-1, with D uncertain. The CDR3 covers 13 residues. V shed 0 bases and J shed 5 bases, with 8 bases lying between them. The V gene's germline CDR1 is SGHTS and CDR2 YDEGEE. Here the CDR3 reads CASSLGGTTEAFF. The CDR3 DNA follows: TGTGCCAGCAGCTTGGGAGGAACAACTGAAGCTTTCTTT.

V gene TRBV4-2 combines with J gene TRBJ1-2; the D is unclear. This CDR3 comprises 13 residues. The germline V gene encodes CDR1 LGHNA and CDR2 YNFKEQ. The V end was cut by 0 bases, the J end by 8 bases, with 10 bases between. This CDR3 reads CASSQDGTVGYTF. Written as DNA, the CDR3 is TGTGCCAGCAGCCAAGATGGCACAGTGGGCTACACCTTC.

This clone occurred a few times. This sequence joins TRBV9 and TRBJ2-2; possible D gene TRBD1, 6 bases. In germline, CDR1 is SGDLS, CDR2 YYNGEE. The CDR3 loop spans 15 amino acids. Between the trimmed V and J ends, which lost 4 bases and 3 bases, there was a span of 13 bases. DNA for the CDR3: TGTGCCAGCAGCCCCAGGACAGTTGACACCGGGGAGCTGTTTTTT. It translates to CASSPRTVDTGELFF.

The chain employs TRBV6-4 and TRBJ2-3; tentative D call: TRBD2 (6 bases). There are 13 residues in the CDR3. Trimming took 6 bases from V and 4 from J, leaving 11 bases between them. The germline V gene has CDR1 MRHNA and CDR2 SNTAGT. The chain's CDR3 is CASSPGEADTQYF. The CDR3 DNA is TGTGCCAGCAGCCCGGGAGAGGCAGATACGCAGTATTTT.

This clone was observed a few times. This rearrangement joins TRBV6-1 to TRBJ2-7, with 10 bases aligning to TRBD2. Germline-derived CDR1 and CDR2 are MNHNS and SASEGT. This CDR3 is built from 16 residues. The J segment lost 3 bases and the V segment lost 0 bases, leaving 5 bases of the junction unmatched. CDR3 region: CASSEARSSGSYEQYF. As DNA, the CDR3 is TGTGCCAGCAGTGAAGCGCGATCTAGCGGGAGCTACGAGCAGTACTTC.

V and J are TRBV19 and TRBJ2-1, with D maybe TRBD2 (5 bases). The CDR3 spans 13 residues. Germline V gene data show CDR1 as LNHDA and CDR2 as SQIVND (reference sequence). The V and J ends lost 8 bases and 0 bases respectively, with 8 bases between them. CDR3 protein: CASADFSYNEQFF. As DNA, the CDR3 is TGTGCCAGTGCGGACTTCTCCTACAATGAGCAGTTCTTC.

This clone was picked up one time. The V gene is TRBV10-3, the J gene TRBJ2-1, with D tentatively TRBD2 (5 bases). CDR3 length: 14 amino acids. Germline CDR1 and CDR2: ENHRY and SYGVKD. V gave up 0 bases and J gave up 8 bases, with 11 bases separating them. The CDR3 sequence: CAISESSSRDEQFF. The CDR3 DNA sequence: TGTGCCATCAGTGAGTCCTCTAGCCGGGATGAGCAGTTCTTC.

This clone was seen a single time. The same CDR3 is also encoded by other DNA sequences in this sample. The V and J genes are TRBV11-2 and TRBJ2-3; D is unclear. The germline V gene encodes CDR1 SGHAT and CDR2 FQNNGV. CDR3 length equals 12 residues. V was clipped by 1 base and J by 5 bases, with 4 bases between them. CDR3 protein: CASSLAGDTQYF. The CDR3 region has the DNA TGTGCCAGCAGCTTAGCTGGAGATACGCAGTATTTT.

V usage is TRBV2 and J usage is TRBJ2-1, with 9 positions matching TRBD1. Germline CDR1 is SNHLY and CDR2 is FYNNEI. V gave up 8 bases and J gave up 4 bases; unmatched junction bases: 6. The CDR3 sequence is 14 residues long. The CDR3 region has the DNA TGTGCCAGCGGCGGGACAGGGAGGTACAATGAGCAGTTCTTC. It codes for CASGGTGRYNEQFF.

This clone occurred a few times. The genes are TRBV18 and TRBJ2-7; 11 positions agree with TRBD2. The CDR3 runs to 14 residues. V lost 3 bases and J lost 6; bases outside the gene matches: 4. Looked up from germline, CDR1 is KGHSH and CDR2 is LQKENI. The CDR3 coding sequence is TGTGCCAGCTCACCGACTAGCGGGATTTCCGAGCAGTACTTC. Its translation is CASSPTSGISEQYF.

The gene calls are TRBV6-1 and TRBJ1-4; 7 nucleotides agree with TRBD1. The CDR3 covers 13 residues. The junction had 4 bases not matched to a gene; V was cut back by 3 bases and J by 9 bases. Germline-derived CDR1 and CDR2 are MNHNS and SASEGT. In DNA form, the CDR3 reads TGTGCCAGCAGTGACAGGGGGTATAAAAAACTGTTTTTT. Protein product: CASSDRGYKKLFF.

The rearrangement links TRBV7-8 to TRBJ1-1; 8 nucleotides agree with TRBD1. Germline-derived CDR1 and CDR2 are SGHVS and FQNEAQ. V was pared by 5 bases and J by 3 bases, with 11 bases of the junction left unmatched. CDR3 length: 16 amino acids. CDR3 sequence (DNA): TGTGCCAGCAGCGATAGACAGGGGAGGGTCGACACTGAAGCTTTCTTT. Translating gives CASSDRQGRVDTEAFF.

This sequence joins TRBV27 and TRBJ2-7; tentatively, D is TRBD1 or TRBD2 (5 bases each). This CDR3 region has 13 residues. The V and J ends lost 4 bases and 2 bases respectively, with 9 bases between them. Germline-derived CDR1 and CDR2 are MNHEY and SMNVEV (reference sequence). CDR3 sequence reads: CASSWGPTYEQYF. Here the CDR3 DNA reads TGTGCCAGCAGTTGGGGACCTACCTACGAGCAGTACTTC.

This chain links TRBV9 with TRBJ2-1, with TRBD2 identical over 10 bases. After removal of 0 bases from V and 4 bases from J, the junction contained 1 base not matched to a gene. The CDR3 loop spans 15 amino acids. The germline CDR1 and CDR2 sequences are SGDLS and YYNGEE. CDR3 nucleotide sequence: TGTGCCAGCAGCGTAGCACTAGCGGGGTACAATGAGCAGTTCTTC. This translates into CASSVALAGYNEQFF.

This sequence joins TRBV28 and TRBJ2-3; the D call may be TRBD1 or TRBD2 (5 bases each). The ends were cut back, 4 bases at V and 2 bases at J, with 16 bases in the middle. Germline V gene data show CDR1 as MDHEN and CDR2 as SYDVKM. The CDR3 has 16 residues. The CDR3 bases are TGTGCCAGCAGTTCCGGGACGAGAGCACCCACAGATACGCAGTATTTT. Encoded protein: CASSSGTRAPTDTQYF.

V and J are TRBV11-3 and TRBJ2-2; 9 bases match TRBD1. With V trimmed by 5 bases and J by 5 bases, 6 bases remained unmatched. The V gene's germline CDR1 is SGHNT and CDR2 YENEEA. The CDR3 length is 15 residues. The CDR3: CASSPGTGQTGELFF. In DNA, the CDR3 is TGTGCCAGCAGCCCTGGGACAGGGCAAACCGGGGAGCTGTTTTTT.